This T cell receptor (beta chain) was retrieved from a study of T cell repertoires in cytomegalovirus infection (dated by TCRdb to the late 2010s). Regarding the research as a whole: Donor HLA type was relevant to the analysis, as public TCR beta signatures indicated carriage of CMV infection together with the matching HLA type. Points the paper makes about the study in general: In the ex vivo response, HLA-C-restricted CMV-specific TCR beta clonotypes were dominant, and in two of eight donors the single most frequent clonotype came from this HLA-C-restricted group. In both this cohort and an independent roughly 400-donor cohort, the cumulative frequency of public TCR beta family members distinguished carriers of CMV infection plus the relevant HLA type.

The instrument was an Illumina HiSeq 1500. TCRdb itself trimmed the public reads at Q25 with fastp, ran MiXCR and retained productive beta chains. Rows with a matching CDR3 protein are joined into one entry that keeps the most common DNA and genes. Within this sample are around 630,000 distinct CDR3 sequences, with 20% to 25% of them counted one time only. Approximately 8.2% of the sample lies in the top ten. To note about this clonotype: Its specific antigen is unknown. The record has no base qualities; no much larger clone is one base away.

The CDR1 and CDR2 encoded by the germline V gene (reference sequence) are LNHDA and SQIVND. The junction carries 9 bases between V and J, which are trimmed by 3 bases and 1 base respectively. There are 14 amino acids in the CDR3, from cysteine to phenylalanine inclusive. The DNA shown is the 42-base CDR3, in frame from base 1. The chain couples TRBV19 to TRBJ1-1, with the D gene too uncertain to name. The receptor's source is a human donor in good health (CMV status not recorded). Some clones in this sample may be carry-over from other donors' samples. Sequenced material: CD8+ T cells from PBMCs. This receptor carries the CDR3 CASSILRPNTEAFF. The nucleotide sequence is TGTGCCAGTAGTATCCTAAGACCGAACACTGAAGCTTTCTTT. When the CDR3 is completed using the reference TRBV19 and TRBJ1-1 genes on either side, the full variable domain is DGGITQSPKYLFRKEGQNVTLSCEQNLNHDAMYWYRQDPGQGLRLIYYSQIVNDFQKGDIAEGYSVSREKKESFPLTVTSAQKNPTAFYLCASSILRPNTEAFFGQGTRLTVV.